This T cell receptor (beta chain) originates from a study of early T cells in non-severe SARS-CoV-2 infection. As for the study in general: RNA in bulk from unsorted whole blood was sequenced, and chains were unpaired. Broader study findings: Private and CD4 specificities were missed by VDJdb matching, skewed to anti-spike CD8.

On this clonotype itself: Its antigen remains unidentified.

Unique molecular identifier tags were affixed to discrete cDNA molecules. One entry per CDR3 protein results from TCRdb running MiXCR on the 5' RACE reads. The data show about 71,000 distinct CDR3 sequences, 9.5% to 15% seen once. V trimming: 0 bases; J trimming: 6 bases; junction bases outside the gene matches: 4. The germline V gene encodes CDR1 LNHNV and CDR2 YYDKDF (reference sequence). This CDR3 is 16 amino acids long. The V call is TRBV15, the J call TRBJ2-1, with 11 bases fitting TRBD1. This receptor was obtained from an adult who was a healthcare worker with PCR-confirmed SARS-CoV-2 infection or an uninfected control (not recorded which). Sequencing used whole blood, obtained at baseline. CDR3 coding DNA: TGTGCCACCAGCAGAGACGGACAGGGGGCCGTCAATGAGCAGTTCTTC. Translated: CATSRDGQGAVNEQFF.